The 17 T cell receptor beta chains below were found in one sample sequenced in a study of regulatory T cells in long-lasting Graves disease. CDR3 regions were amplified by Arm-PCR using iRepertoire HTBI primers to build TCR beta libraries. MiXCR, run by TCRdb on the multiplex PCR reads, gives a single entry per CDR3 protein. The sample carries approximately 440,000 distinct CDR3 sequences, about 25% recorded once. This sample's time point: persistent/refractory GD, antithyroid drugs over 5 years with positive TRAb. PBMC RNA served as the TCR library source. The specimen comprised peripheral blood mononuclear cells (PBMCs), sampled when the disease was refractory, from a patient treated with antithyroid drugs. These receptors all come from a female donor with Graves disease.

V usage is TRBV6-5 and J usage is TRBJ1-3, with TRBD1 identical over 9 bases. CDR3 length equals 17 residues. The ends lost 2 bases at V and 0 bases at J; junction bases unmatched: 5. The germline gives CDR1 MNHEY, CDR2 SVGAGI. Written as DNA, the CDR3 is TGTGCCAGCAGTTACGGGGACAGGGCGTTCTCTGGAAACACCATATATTTT. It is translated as CASSYGDRAFSGNTIYF.

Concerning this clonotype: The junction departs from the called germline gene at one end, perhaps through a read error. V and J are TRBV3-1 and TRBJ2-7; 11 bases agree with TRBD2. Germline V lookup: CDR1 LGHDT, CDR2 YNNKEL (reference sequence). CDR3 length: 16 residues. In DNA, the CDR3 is TGTGCCAGCAGTCAAGGTTTAGCGGGAGGGCTGAATGAGCAGTACTTC. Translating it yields CASSQGLAGGLNEQYF.

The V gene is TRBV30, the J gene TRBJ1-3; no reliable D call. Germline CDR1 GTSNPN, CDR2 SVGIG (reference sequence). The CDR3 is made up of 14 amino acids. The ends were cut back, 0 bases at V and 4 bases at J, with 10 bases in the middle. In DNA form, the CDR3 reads TGTGCCTGGAGTGTTGACAACGTAGGAAACACCATATATTTT. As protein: CAWSVDNVGNTIYF. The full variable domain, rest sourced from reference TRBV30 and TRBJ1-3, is SQTIHQWPATLVQPVGSPLSLECTVEGTSNPNLYWYRQAAGRGLQLLFYSVGIGQISSEVPQNLSASRPQDRQFILSSKKLLLSDSGFYLCAWSVDNVGNTIYFGEGSWLTVV.

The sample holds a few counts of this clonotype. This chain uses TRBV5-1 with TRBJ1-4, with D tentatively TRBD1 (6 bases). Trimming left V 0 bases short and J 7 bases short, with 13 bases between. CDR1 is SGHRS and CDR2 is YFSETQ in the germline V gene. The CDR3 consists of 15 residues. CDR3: CASSLAGQGGEKLFF. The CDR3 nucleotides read TGCGCCAGCAGCTTGGCCGGGCAAGGGGGTGAAAAACTGTTTTTT.

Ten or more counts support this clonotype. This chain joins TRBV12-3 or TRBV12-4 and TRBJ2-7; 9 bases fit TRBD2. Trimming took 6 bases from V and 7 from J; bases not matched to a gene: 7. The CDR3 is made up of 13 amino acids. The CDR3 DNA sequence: TGTGCCAGCAGAATCGGGACTAGCAGGGAGCAGTACTTC. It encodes CASRIGTSREQYF.

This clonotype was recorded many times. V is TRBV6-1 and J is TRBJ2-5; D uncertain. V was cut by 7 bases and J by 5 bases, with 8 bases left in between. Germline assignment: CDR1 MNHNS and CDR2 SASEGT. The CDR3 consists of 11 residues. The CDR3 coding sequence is TGTGCCAGCAAGGAGATGGAGACCCAGTACTTC. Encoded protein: CASKEMETQYF.

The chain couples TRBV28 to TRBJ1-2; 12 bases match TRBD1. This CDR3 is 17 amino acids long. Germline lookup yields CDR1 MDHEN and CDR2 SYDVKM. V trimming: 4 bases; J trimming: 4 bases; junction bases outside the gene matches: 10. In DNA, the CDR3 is TGTGCCAGCAGTTCCACCCCCGGGACAGGGGGCGGCTATGGCTACACCTTC. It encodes CASSSTPGTGGGYGYTF.

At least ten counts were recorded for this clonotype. Here the CDR3 reads CASSGQGWNTEAFF. Here the CDR3 DNA reads TGTGCCAGCAGCGGGCAGGGGTGGAACACTGAAGCTTTCTTT. The chain joins TRBV2 to TRBJ1-1; D is possibly TRBD1 (6 bases). V was trimmed by 6 bases and J by 1 base, leaving 12 bases between them. This CDR3 spans 14 amino acids. Germline-derived CDR1 and CDR2 are SNHLY and FYNNEI.

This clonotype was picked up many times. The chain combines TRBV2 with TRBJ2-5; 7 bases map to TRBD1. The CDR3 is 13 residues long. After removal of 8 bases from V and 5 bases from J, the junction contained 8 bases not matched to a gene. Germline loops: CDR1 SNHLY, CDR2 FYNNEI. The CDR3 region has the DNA TGTGCCAGCGTGACAGGGTTTAAGGAGACCCAGTACTTC. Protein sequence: CASVTGFKETQYF.

The CDR3 DNA is TGTGCCAGTAGTATACCCCTTCTTGGAGCGGGAGGGCGCGCAGATACGCAGTATTTT. Its translation: CASSIPLLGAGGRADTQYF. The chain couples TRBV19 to TRBJ2-3, with 10 bases matching TRBD2. Germline loops: CDR1 LNHDA, CDR2 SQIVND (reference sequence). There are 19 residues in the CDR3. The V segment lost 2 bases and the J segment 4 bases; nucleotides outside the gene matches: 15. Together with reference TRBV19 and TRBJ2-3, the CDR3 gives the full variable domain: DGGITQSPKYLFRKEGQNVTLSCEQNLNHDAMYWYRQDPGQGLRLIYYSQIVNDFQKGDIAEGYSVSREKKESFPLTVTSAQKNPTAFYLCASSIPLLGAGGRADTQYFGPGTRLTVL.

The CDR3 spells CSAIPGYRGHEQYF. For the CDR3, the DNA is TGCAGTGCTATTCCCGGTTACAGGGGTCACGAGCAGTACTTC. V usage is TRBV20-1 and J usage is TRBJ2-7; 7 bases fit TRBD1. Unmatched junction bases numbered 11, after V lost 4 bases and J lost 5 bases. The length of the CDR3 is 14 residues. CDR1 and CDR2 from the germline V gene are DFQATT and SNEGSKA (reference sequence).

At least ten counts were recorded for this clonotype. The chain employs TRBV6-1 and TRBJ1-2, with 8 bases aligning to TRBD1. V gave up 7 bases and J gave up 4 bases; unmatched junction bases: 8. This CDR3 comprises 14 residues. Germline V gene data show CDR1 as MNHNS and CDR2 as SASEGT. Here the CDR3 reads CASTLTGVGYGYTF. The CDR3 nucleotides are TGTGCCAGCACCTTGACAGGGGTGGGCTATGGCTACACCTTC.

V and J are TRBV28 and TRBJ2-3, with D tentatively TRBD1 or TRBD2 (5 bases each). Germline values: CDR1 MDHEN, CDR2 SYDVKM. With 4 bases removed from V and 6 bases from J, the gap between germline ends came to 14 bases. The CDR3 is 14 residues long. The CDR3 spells CASSSRDLGDTQYF. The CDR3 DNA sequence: TGTGCCAGCAGTTCCAGGGACCTGGGGGATACGCAGTATTTT. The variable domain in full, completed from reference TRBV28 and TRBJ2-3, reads DVKVTQSSRYLVKRTGEKVFLECVQDMDHENMFWYRQDPGLGLRLIYFSYDVKMKEKGDIPEGYSVSREKKERFSLILESASTNQTSMYLCASSSRDLGDTQYFGPGTRLTVL.

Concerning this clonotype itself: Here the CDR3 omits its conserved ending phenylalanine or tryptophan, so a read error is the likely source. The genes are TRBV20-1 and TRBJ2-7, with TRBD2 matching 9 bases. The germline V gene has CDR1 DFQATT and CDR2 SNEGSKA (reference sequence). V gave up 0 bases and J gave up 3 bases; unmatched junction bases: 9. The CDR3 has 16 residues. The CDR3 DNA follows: TGCAGTGCTAGAGATCGGAACCTAGCGGGACGCTACGAGCAGTACTCC. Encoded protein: CSARDRNLAGRYEQYS.

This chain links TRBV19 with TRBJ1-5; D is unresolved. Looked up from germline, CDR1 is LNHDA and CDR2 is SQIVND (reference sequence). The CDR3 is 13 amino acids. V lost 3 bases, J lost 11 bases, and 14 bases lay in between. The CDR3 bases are TGTGCCAGTAGTATTGGGAGAGGCCGTGCCCAGCATTTT. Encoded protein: CASSIGRGRAQHF.

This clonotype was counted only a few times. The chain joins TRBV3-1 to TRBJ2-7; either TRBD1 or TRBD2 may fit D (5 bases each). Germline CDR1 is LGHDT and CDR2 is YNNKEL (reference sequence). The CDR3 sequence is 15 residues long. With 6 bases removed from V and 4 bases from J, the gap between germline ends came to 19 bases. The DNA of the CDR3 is TGTGCCAGCAGGGACCGGGACGCACTTATGTACGAGCAGTACTTC. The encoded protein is CASRDRDALMYEQYF.

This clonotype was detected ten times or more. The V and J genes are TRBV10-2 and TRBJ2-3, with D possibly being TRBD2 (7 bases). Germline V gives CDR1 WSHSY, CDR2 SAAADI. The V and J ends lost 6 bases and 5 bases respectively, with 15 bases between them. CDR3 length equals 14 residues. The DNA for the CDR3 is TGCGCCAGCAGAGGGGAGGGACACGTAGATACGCAGTATTTT. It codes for CASRGEGHVDTQYF.